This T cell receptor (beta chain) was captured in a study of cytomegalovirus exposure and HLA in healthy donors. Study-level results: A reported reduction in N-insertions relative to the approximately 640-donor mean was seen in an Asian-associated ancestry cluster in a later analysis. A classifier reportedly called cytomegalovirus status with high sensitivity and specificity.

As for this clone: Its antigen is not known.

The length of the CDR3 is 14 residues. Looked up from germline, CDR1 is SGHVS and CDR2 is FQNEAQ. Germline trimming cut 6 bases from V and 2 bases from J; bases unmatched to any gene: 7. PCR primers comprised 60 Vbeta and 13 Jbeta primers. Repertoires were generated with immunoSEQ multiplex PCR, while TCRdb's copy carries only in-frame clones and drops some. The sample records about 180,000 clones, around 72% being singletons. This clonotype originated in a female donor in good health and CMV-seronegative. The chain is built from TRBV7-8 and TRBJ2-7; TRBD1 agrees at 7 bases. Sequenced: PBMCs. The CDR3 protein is CASRPRGQTYEQYF. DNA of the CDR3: TGTGCCAGCAGACCCCGGGGACAGACCTACGAGCAGTACTTC.